The following is a T cell receptor beta chain sequence with its context. Use of 60 Vbeta and 13 Jbeta primers characterized the PCR. Data came from immunoSEQ multiplex PCR; TCRdb stores just in-frame clones and leaves some out. The data hold about 120,000 clones, with roughly three quarters observed a single time. V lost 8 bases, J lost 3 bases, and 4 bases stayed unmatched. The CDR3 is made up of 14 amino acids. CDR1 MRHNA and CDR2 SNTAGT come from the germline V gene. This sample is part of a study of cytomegalovirus exposure and HLA in healthy donors. Material: PBMCs. V usage is TRBV6-4 and J usage is TRBJ2-2; TRBD1 aligns across 9 bases. This receptor was taken from a man between 45 and 60 years old in good health and CMV-seropositive. The CDR3 DNA reads TGTGCCAGCGGGACAGGGTACGACACCGGGGAGCTGTTTTTT. This codes for CASGTGYDTGELFF.